This TCR beta chain was sequenced in a study of CD8 T cells in ankylosing spondylitis. This clonotype was seen only a few times. Its target is unknown. Points from the study as a whole: One TCR beta motif, made up of eight highly homologous variants, appeared characteristic of ankylosing spondylitis blood. Disease-linked clones bore a CD8+ phenotype, appearing relatively rarely in peripheral blood.

In germline, CDR1 is SGHDT, CDR2 YYEEEE. The length of the CDR3 is 15 residues. Deletions cut 0 bases from V and 0 bases from J, with 7 bases between. Molecular-barcoded quantitative 5'-RACE produced these TCR beta libraries. TCRdb itself ran the 5' RACE reads through MiXCR, one entry per CDR3 protein. The sample carries around 150,000 distinct CDR3 sequences, more than 40% recorded once. The rearrangement uses TRBV5-6 and TRBJ2-1, with no clear D. The clonotype was recovered from a male donor with ankylosing spondylitis. The sequenced sample was synovial fluid, either unsorted or a sorted T cell fraction (not recorded which). CDR3 protein: CASSLGVHSYNEQFF. The CDR3 DNA sequence: TGTGCCAGCAGCTTGGGCGTGCACTCCTACAATGAGCAGTTCTTC. The full variable domain, its missing parts supplied by reference TRBV5-6 and TRBJ2-1, is DAGVTQSPTHLIKTRGQQVTLRCSPKSGHDTVSWYQQALGQGPQFIFQYYEEEERQRGNFPDRFSGHQFPNYSSELNVNALLLGDSALYLCASSLGVHSYNEQFFGPGTRLTVL.